The present TCR beta chain was sequenced within a study of cytomegalovirus exposure and HLA in healthy donors. Study-wide results and limits: Rare TCR sequences dominated, though some public TCRs recurred in many donors.

Data came from immunoSEQ multiplex PCR; TCRdb stores just in-frame clones and leaves some out. The table has 150,000 to 180,000 clones, around 83% seen once. Germline V gene sequence: CDR1 MNHNY, CDR2 SVGAGI (reference sequence). This CDR3 is built from 15 residues. With V trimmed by 5 bases and J by 2 bases, 8 bases remained unmatched. Worth noting for this clone: The antigen is undetermined.

This sequence originates from a human donor in good health. The rearrangement uses TRBV6-6 and TRBJ2-7; 8 bases fit TRBD1. Sequences were obtained from PBMCs. For the CDR3, the DNA is TGTGCCAGCAGTACCCGGACAGGGACACCCTACGAGCAGTACTTC. Residues: CASSTRTGTPYEQYF.